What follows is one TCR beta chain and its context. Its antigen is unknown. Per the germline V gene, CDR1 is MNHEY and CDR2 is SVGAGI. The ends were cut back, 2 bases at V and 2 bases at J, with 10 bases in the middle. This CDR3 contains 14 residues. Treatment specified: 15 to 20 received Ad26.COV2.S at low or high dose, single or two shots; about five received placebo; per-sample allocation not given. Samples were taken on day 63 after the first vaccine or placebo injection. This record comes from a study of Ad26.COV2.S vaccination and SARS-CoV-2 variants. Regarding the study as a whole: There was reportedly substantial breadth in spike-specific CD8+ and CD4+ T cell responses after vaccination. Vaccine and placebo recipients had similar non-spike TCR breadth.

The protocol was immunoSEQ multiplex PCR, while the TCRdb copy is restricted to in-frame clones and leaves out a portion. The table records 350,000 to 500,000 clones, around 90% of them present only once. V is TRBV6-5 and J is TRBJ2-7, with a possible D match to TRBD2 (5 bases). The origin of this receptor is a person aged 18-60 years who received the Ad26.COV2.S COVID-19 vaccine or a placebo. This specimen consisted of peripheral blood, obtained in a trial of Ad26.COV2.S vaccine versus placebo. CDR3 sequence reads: CASSYSGPAYEQYF. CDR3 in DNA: TGTGCCAGCAGTTACAGCGGACCCGCCTACGAGCAGTACTTC.